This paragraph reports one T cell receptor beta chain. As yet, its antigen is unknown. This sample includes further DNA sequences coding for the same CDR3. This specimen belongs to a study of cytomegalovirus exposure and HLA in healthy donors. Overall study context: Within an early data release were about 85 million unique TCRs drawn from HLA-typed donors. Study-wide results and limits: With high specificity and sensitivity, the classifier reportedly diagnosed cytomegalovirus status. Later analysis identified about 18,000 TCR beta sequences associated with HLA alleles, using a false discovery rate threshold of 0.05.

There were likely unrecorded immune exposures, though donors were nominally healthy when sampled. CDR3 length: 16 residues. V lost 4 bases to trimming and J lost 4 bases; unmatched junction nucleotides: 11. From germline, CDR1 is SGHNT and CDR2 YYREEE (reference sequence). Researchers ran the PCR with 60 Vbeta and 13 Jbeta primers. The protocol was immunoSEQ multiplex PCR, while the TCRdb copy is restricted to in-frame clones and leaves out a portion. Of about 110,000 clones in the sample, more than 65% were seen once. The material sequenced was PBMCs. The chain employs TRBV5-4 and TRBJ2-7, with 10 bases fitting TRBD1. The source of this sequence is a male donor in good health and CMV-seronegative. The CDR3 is CASSRARTGGEYEQYF. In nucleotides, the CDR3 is TGTGCCAGCAGCAGAGCAAGGACAGGGGGTGAATACGAGCAGTACTTC. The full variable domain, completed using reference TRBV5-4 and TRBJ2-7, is ETGVTQSPTHLIKTRGQQVTLRCSSQSGHNTVSWYQQALGQGPQFIFQYYREEENGRGNFPPRFSGLQFPNYSSELNVNALELDDSALYLCASSRARTGGEYEQYFGPGTRLTVT.